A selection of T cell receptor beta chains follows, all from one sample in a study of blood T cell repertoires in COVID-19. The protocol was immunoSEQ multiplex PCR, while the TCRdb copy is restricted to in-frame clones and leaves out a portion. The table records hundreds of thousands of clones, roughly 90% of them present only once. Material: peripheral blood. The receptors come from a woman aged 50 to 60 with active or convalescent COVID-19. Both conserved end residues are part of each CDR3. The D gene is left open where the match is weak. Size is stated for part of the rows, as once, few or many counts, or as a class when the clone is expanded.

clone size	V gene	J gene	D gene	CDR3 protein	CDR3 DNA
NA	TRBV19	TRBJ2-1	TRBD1	CAGGQADEQFF	TGTGCCGGAGGACAGGCCGATGAGCAGTTCTTC
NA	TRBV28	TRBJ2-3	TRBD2	CASRDFLAGGTDTQYF	TGTGCCAGCAGAGACTTTTTAGCGGGGGGCACAGATACGCAGTATTTT
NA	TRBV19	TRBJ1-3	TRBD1	CASSTTGVGNTIYF	TGTGCCAGTAGTACCACAGGGGTCGGAAACACCATATATTTT
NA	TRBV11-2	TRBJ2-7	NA	CASSYGTKPYEQYF	TGTGCCAGCAGCTATGGGACAAAACCCTACGAGCAGTACTTC
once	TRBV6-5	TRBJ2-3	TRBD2	CASSPKLAPSDTQYF	TGTGCCAGCAGCCCAAAACTAGCGCCCTCCGATACGCAGTATTTT
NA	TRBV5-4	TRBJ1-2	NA	CASSLDYGGYTF	TGTGCCAGCAGCTTGGATTACGGTGGCTACACCTTC
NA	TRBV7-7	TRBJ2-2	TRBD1	CASSPTGAGTGELFF	TGTGCTAGCAGCCCCACAGGGGCTGGCACCGGGGAGCTGTTTTTT
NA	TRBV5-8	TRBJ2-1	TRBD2	CASSLGASGRNEQFF	TGTGCCAGCAGCTTGGGGGCTAGCGGGAGGAATGAGCAGTTCTTC
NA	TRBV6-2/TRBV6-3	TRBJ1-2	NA	CASSSGSGRGRGYTF	TGTGCCAGCAGTTCTGGCTCCGGCAGGGGTCGAGGCTACACCTTC
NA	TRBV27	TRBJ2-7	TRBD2	CASRSGTSVSTEQYF	TGTGCCAGCAGGTCAGGGACTAGCGTATCTACCGAGCAGTACTTC
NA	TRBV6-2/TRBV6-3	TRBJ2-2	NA	CASSYGTTTGELFF	TGTGCCAGCAGTTACGGGACAACCACCGGGGAGCTGTTTTTT
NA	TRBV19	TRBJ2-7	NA	CASKRGGGEQYF	TGTGCCAGTAAGCGCGGAGGAGGCGAGCAGTACTTC
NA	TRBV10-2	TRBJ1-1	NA	CASSEYSIAVNTEAFF	TGCGCCAGCAGTGAGTACTCAATTGCCGTGAACACTGAAGCTTTCTTT
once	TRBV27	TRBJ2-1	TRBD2	CASSFAGGPSYNEQFF	TGTGCCAGCAGTTTTGCGGGAGGGCCCTCCTACAATGAGCAGTTCTTC
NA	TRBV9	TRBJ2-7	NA	CASSPDMGALYEQYF	TGTGCCAGCAGCCCAGACATGGGGGCCCTCTACGAGCAGTACTTC
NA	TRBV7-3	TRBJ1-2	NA	CASSPSLNYGYTF	TGTGCCAGCAGCCCTTCGTTGAACTATGGCTACACCTTC
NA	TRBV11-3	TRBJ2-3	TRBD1	CASSLGFPGQSTDTQYF	TGTGCCAGCAGCTTAGGCTTCCCGGGACAGAGCACAGATACGCAGTATTTT
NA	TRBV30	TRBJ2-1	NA	CAWSVRLGREQFF	TGTGCCTGGAGTGTAAGGTTGGGCAGGGAGCAGTTCTTC
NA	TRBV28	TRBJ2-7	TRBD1	CASSLRLGQGAYEQYF	TGTGCCAGCAGTTTGCGCCTAGGACAGGGGGCATACGAGCAGTACTTC
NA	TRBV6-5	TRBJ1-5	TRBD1	CASSSGQAQNQPQHF	TGTGCCAGCAGCTCCGGACAGGCCCAAAATCAGCCCCAGCATTTT
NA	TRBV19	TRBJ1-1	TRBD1	CASSALQGTMNTEAFF	TGTGCCAGTAGTGCCCTACAGGGGACCATGAACACTGAAGCTTTCTTT
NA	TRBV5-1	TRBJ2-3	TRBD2	CASSLLVTGGLNTQYF	TGCGCCAGCAGCTTGTTGGTAACGGGAGGGTTAAATACGCAGTATTTT
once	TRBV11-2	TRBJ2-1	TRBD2	CASSTSESGRLYNEQFF	TGTGCCAGCAGCACGTCCGAGAGCGGGAGACTATACAATGAGCAGTTCTTC
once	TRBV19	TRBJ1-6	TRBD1	CASSYPGQGYNSPLHF	TGTGCCAGTAGCTACCCAGGACAGGGGTATAATTCACCCCTCCACTTT
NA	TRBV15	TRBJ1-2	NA	CATSRDLVSGAYGYTF	TGTGCCACCAGCAGAGATCTGGTGTCAGGGGCCTATGGCTACACCTTC
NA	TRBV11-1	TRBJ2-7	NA	CASSLTAGKVGQYF	TGTGCCAGCAGCTTAACGGCCGGGAAGGTAGGGCAGTACTTC
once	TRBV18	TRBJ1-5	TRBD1	CASSPSTGLGNQPQHF	TGTGCCAGCTCTCCCTCGACAGGGCTTGGGAATCAGCCCCAGCATTTT
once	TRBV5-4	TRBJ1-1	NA	CASSLATTGFTEAFF	TGTGCCAGCAGCTTGGCGACCACAGGGTTCACTGAAGCTTTCTTT
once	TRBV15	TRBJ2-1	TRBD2	CATSRGSSGRLMHNEQFF	TGTGCCACCAGCAGAGGAAGCAGCGGGAGACTCATGCACAATGAGCAGTTCTTC
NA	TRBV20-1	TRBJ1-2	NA	CSASSAANYGYTF	TGCAGTGCTAGTTCTGCGGCTAACTATGGCTACACCTTC
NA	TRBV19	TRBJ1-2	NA	CASRRPQQGWDYGYTF	TGTGCCAGTAGACGCCCCCAACAGGGTTGGGACTATGGCTACACCTTC
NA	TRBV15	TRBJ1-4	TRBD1	CATSRGGQGAFGGEKLFF	TGTGCCACCAGCAGAGGGGGGCAGGGGGCTTTTGGAGGTGAAAAACTGTTTTTT
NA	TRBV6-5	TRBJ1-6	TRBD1	CASSYDRGDSPLHF	TGTGCCAGCAGTTATGACAGGGGTGATTCACCCCTCCACTTT
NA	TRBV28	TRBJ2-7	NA	CASSFAERVSYEQYF	TGTGCCAGCAGTTTCGCCGAGCGGGTTTCCTACGAGCAGTACTTC
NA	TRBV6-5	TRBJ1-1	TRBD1	CASGQGPSEAFF	TGTGCCAGCGGACAGGGGCCTAGTGAAGCTTTCTTT
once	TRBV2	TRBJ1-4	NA	CASSEAWTVRNEKLFF	TGTGCCAGCAGTGAAGCCTGGACAGTCCGTAATGAAAAACTGTTTTTT
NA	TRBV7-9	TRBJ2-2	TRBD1	CASSIPGQETGELFF	TGTGCCAGCAGCATTCCGGGACAGGAAACCGGGGAGCTGTTTTTT
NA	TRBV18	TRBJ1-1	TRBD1	CASSPPGTGRAEAFF	TGTGCCAGCTCACCACCCGGGACAGGGAGGGCTGAAGCTTTCTTT
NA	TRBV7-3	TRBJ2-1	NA	CASSFSGSSSYNEQFF	TGTGCCAGCAGCTTCTCAGGGTCGAGCTCCTACAATGAGCAGTTCTTC
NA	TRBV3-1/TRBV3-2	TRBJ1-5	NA	CASSQGGHQPQHF	TGTGCCAGCAGCCAAGGGGGGCATCAGCCCCAGCATTTT
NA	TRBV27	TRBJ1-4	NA	CASSLSGGANEKLFF	TGTGCCAGCAGTTTATCTGGAGGAGCTAATGAAAAACTGTTTTTT
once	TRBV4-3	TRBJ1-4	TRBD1	CASSEGTDLRDEKLFF	TGCGCCAGCAGCGAGGGGACAGACCTGCGGGATGAAAAACTGTTTTTT
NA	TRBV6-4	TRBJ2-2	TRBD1	CASSFRRDRNTGELFF	TGTGCCAGCAGCTTTAGACGGGACAGAAACACCGGGGAGCTGTTTTTT
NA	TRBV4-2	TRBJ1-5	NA	CASSQGGEGNQPQHF	TGTGCCAGCAGCCAGGGAGGGGAAGGGAATCAGCCCCAGCATTTT
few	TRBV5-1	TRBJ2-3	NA	CASSLRQDGTDTQYF	TGCGCCAGCAGCTTGCGACAGGATGGCACAGATACGCAGTATTTT